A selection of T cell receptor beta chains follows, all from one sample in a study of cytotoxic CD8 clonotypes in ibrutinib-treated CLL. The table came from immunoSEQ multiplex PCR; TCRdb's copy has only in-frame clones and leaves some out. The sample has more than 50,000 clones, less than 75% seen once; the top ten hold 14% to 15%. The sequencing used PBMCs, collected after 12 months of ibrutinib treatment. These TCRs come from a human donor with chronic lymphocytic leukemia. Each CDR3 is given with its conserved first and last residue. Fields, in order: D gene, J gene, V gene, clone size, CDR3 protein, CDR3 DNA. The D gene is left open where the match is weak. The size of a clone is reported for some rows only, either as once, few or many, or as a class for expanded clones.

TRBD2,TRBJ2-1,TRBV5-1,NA,CASSWLAGEAEQFF,TGCGCCAGCAGCTGGCTAGCGGGAGAGGCTGAGCAGTTCTTC
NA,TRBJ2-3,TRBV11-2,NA,CASSPPLAYGTDTQYF,TGTGCCAGCAGCCCCCCCCTAGCGTACGGCACAGATACGCAGTATTTT
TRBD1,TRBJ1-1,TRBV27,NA,CASRDRAPYTEAFF,TGTGCCAGCAGGGACAGGGCACCATATACTGAAGCTTTCTTT
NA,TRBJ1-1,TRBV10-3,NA,CAISEAGPTEAFF,TGTGCCATCAGTGAGGCAGGGCCAACTGAAGCTTTCTTT
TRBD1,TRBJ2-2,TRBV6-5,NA,CASTQAVGGSGELFF,TGTGCCAGCACACAAGCCGTAGGGGGCTCCGGGGAGCTGTTTTTT
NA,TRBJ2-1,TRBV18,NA,CASSALWLNEQFF,TGTGCCAGCTCCGCGTTATGGCTCAATGAGCAGTTCTTC
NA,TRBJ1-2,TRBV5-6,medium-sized,CASSLVRALYGYTF,TGTGCCAGCAGCTTGGTTCGTGCCCTCTATGGCTACACCTTC
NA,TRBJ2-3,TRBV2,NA,CASNPDWADTQYF,TGTGCCAGCAACCCGGACTGGGCGGATACGCAGTATTTT
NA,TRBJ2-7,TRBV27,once,CASTRGAEQYF,TGTGCCAGTACTCGAGGGGCCGAGCAGTACTTC
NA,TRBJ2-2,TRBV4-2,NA,CASSQDRGELFF,TGTGCCAGCAGCCAAGATAGGGGGGAGCTGTTTTTT
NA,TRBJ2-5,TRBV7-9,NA,CASSLGGRETQYF,TGTGCCAGCAGCTTAGGGGGGCGAGAGACCCAGTACTTC
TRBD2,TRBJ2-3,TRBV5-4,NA,CASSLSGRGADTQYF,TGTGCCAGCAGCTTGAGCGGGAGGGGTGCCGATACGCAGTATTTT
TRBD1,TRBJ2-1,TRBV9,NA,CASSVSGGLTYNEQFF,TGTGCCAGCAGCGTATCAGGGGGCCTGACCTACAATGAGCAGTTCTTC
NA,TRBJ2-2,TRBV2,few,CASNGPGELFF,TGTGCCAGCAACGGGCCCGGGGAGCTGTTTTTT
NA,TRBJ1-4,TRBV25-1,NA,CASSEFRQGVGNEKLFF,TGTGCCAGCAGTGAATTCAGGCAGGGTGTGGGTAATGAAAAACTGTTTTTT
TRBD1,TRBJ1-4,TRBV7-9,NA,CASSSLSTGSLANEKLFF,TGTGCCAGCAGCTCGCTATCGACAGGGAGTCTGGCTAATGAAAAACTGTTTTTT
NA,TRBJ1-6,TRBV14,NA,CASSQGAKGFHNSPLHF,TGTGCCAGCAGCCAAGGGGCAAAGGGATTTCATAATTCACCCCTCCACTTT
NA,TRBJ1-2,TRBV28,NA,CASSLVLKGYTF,TGTGCCAGCAGTTTAGTATTAAAGGGCTACACCTTC
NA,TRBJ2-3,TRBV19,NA,CASSVGVDTQYF,TGTGCCAGTAGTGTGGGAGTAGATACGCAGTATTTT
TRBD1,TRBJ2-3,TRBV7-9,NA,CASTEGQNTDTQYF,TGTGCCAGCACCGAGGGACAGAACACAGATACGCAGTATTTT
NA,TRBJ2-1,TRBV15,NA,CATSRDPGPSYNEQFF,TGTGCCACCAGCAGAGATCCTGGACCTTCGTACAATGAGCAGTTCTTC
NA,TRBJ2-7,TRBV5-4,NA,CASSPGPEAYEQYF,TGTGCCAGCAGCCCTGGGCCGGAAGCCTACGAGCAGTACTTC
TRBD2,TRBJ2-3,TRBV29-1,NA,CSVENPLSGRLNTQYF,TGCAGCGTTGAAAACCCCCTTAGCGGGAGGCTGAATACGCAGTATTTT
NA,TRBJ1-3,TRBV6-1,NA,CASHIGAANTIYF,TGTGCCAGCCATATAGGCGCCGCAAACACCATATATTTT
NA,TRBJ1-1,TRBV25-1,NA,CASKGRLNTEAFF,TGTGCCAGCAAGGGGCGGTTGAACACTGAAGCTTTCTTT
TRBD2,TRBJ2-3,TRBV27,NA,CASSFRPSGHTDTQYF,TGTGCCAGCAGTTTTCGTCCTAGCGGCCACACAGATACGCAGTATTTT
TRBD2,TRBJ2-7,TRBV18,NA,CASSQRLAEGEQYF,TGTGCCAGCTCTCAGCGACTAGCGGAGGGAGAGCAGTACTTC
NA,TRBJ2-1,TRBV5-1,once,CASSLGSYNEQFF,TGCGCCAGCAGCTTGGGGTCCTACAATGAGCAGTTCTTC
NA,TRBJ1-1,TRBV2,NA,CASSGGSVGNTEAFF,TGTGCCAGCAGTGGGGGTTCGGTTGGGAACACTGAAGCTTTCTTT
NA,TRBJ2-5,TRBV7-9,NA,CASSSSGSETQYF,TGTGCCAGCAGCTCCAGCGGGTCGGAGACCCAGTACTTC
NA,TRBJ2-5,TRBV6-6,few,CASSYGETQYF,TGTGCCAGCAGTTACGGGGAGACCCAGTACTTC
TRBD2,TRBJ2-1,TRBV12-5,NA,CASGPGTSVANEQFF,TGTGCTAGTGGCCCTGGGACTAGCGTGGCCAATGAGCAGTTCTTC
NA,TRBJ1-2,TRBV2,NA,CASTTGGAGTF,TGTGCCAGCACCACGGGGGGAGCTGGCACCTTC
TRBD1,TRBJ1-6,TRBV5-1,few,CASSLDRGNSPLHF,TGCGCCAGCAGCTTGGACAGGGGAAATTCACCCCTCCACTTT
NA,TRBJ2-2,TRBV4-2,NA,CASSKEAFSPNTGELFF,TGTGCCAGCAGCAAAGAGGCTTTTTCCCCGAACACCGGGGAGCTGTTTTTT
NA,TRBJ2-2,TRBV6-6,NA,CASKSRGLDTGELFF,TGTGCCAGCAAGTCGCGGGGATTGGACACCGGGGAGCTGTTTTTT
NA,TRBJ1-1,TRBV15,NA,CATSRDRTRNTEAFF,TGTGCCACCAGCAGAGATCGTACGAGGAACACTGAAGCTTTCTTT
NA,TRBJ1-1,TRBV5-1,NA,CASSLQIMSNTEAFF,TGCGCCAGCAGCCTTCAAATTATGAGTAACACTGAAGCTTTCTTT
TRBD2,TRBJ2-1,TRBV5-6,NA,CASSFFSGWAPHEQFF,TGTGCCAGCAGCTTTTTTAGCGGGTGGGCTCCGCATGAGCAGTTCTTC
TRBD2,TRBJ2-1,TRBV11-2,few,CASSLTSGYNEQFF,TGTGCCAGCAGCTTGACTAGCGGTTACAATGAGCAGTTCTTC
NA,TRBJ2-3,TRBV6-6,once,CASSYFRLENTDTQYF,TGTGCCAGCAGTTACTTCAGACTGGAGAACACAGATACGCAGTATTTT
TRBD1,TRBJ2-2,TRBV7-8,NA,CASSGTGGTGELFF,TGTGCCAGCAGCGGCACAGGGGGCACCGGGGAGCTGTTTTTT
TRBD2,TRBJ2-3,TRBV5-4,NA,CASSLGTSRADTQYF,TGTGCCAGCAGCTTGGGGACTAGTAGAGCAGATACGCAGTATTTT
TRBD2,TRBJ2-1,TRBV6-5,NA,CASSLGLAGAHNEQFF,TGTGCCAGCAGTTTAGGACTAGCGGGGGCCCACAATGAGCAGTTCTTC
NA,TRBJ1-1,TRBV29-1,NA,CSVGVRGNTEAFF,TGCAGCGTTGGGGTGAGGGGGAACACTGAAGCTTTCTTT
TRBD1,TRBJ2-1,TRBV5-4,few,CASSLAGQGATEQFF,TGTGCCAGCAGCTTGGCGGGACAGGGGGCGACTGAGCAGTTCTTC
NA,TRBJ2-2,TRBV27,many,CASSLYQGRTGELFF,TGTGCCAGCAGTTTATACCAGGGGAGGACCGGGGAGCTGTTTTTT